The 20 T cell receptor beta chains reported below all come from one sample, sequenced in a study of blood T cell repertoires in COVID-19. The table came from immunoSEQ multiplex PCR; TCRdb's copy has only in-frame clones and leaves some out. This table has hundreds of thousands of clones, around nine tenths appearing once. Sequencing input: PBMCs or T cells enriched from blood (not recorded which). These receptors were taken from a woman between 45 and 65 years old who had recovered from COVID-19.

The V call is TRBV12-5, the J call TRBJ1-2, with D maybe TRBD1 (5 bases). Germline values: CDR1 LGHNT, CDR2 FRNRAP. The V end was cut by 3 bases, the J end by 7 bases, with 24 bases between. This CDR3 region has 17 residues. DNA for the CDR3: TGTGCTAGTGGTTTCTCGCCGCCGTCTCGTGGGGGAGGTGGCTACACCTTC. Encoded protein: CASGFSPPSRGGGGYTF.

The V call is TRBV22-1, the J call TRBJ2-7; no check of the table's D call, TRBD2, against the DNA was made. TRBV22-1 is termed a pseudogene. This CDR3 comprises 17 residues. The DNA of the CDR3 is TGTCCTGGGAGCGCACAAGAGGTCAGAGGTGGAGGATACGAGCAGTACTTC. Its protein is CPGSAQEVRGGGYEQYF.

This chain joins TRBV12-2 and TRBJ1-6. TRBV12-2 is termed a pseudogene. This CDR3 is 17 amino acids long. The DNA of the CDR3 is TGTGCAAGTCGCTTAGCCACGGGATCAACCCTCAATTCACCCCTCCACTTT. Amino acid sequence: CASRLATGSTLNSPLHF.

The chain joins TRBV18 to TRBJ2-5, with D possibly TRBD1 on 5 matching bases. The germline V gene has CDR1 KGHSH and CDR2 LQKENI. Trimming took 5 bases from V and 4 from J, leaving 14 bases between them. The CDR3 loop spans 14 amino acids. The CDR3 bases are TGTGCCAGCTCAGCGAATCAGGGTGCAGAGACCCAGTACTTC. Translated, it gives CASSANQGAETQYF.

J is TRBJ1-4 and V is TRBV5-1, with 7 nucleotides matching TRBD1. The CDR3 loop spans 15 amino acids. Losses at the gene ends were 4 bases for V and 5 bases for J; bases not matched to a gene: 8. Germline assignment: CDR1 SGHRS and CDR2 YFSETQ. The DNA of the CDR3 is TGCGCCAGCAGCCAAAACAGGGGTCGGAATGAAAAACTGTTTTTT. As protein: CASSQNRGRNEKLFF.

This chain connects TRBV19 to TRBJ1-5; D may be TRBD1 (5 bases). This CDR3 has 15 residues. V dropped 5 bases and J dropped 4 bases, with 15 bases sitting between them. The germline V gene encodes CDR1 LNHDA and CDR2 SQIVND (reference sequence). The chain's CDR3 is CASSPEGVENQPQHF. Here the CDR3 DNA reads TGTGCCAGTAGTCCCGAAGGGGTGGAGAATCAGCCCCAGCATTTT.

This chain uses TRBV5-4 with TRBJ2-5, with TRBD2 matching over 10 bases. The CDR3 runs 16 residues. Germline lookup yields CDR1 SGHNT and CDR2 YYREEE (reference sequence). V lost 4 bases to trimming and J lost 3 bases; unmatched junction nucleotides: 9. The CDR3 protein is CASSRPGGLAEETQYF. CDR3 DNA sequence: TGTGCCAGCAGCCGCCCCGGTGGACTAGCGGAAGAGACCCAGTACTTC.

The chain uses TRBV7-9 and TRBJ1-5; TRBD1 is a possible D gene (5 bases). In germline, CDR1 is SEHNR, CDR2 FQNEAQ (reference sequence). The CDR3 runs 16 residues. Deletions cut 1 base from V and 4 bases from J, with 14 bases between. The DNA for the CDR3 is TGTGCCAGCAGCTTAGATGGCAGGGCGGGGAATCAGCCCCAGCATTTT. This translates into CASSLDGRAGNQPQHF.

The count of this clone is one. CDR3 amino acids: CASSLVSTSGKGEQFF. CDR3 sequence (DNA): TGTGCCAGCAGCTTAGTATCAACTAGCGGGAAGGGTGAGCAGTTCTTC. V and J are TRBV11-2 and TRBJ2-1, with TRBD2 matching 10 bases. J lost 9 bases, V lost 1 base, and 9 bases had no gene match. This CDR3 comprises 16 residues. CDR1 and CDR2 (germline): SGHAT, FQNNGV.

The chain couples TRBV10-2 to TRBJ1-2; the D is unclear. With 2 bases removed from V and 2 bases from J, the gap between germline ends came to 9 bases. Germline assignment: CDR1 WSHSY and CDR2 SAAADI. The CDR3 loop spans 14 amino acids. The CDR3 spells CASSEVASNYGYTF. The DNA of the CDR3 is TGCGCCAGCAGTGAGGTAGCCTCAAACTATGGCTACACCTTC.

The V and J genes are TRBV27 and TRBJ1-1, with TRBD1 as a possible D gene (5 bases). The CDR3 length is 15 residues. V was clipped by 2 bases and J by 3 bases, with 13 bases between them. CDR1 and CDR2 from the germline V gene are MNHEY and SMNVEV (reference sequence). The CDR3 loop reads CASSLRGDADTEAFF. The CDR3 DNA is TGTGCCAGCAGTTTACGGGGGGATGCGGACACTGAAGCTTTCTTT.

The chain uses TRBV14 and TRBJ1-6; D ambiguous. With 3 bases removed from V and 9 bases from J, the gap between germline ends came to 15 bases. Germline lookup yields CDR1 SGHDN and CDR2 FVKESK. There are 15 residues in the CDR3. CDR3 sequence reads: CASSQGSVRGSPLHF. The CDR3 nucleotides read TGTGCCAGCAGCCAGGGATCGGTCCGGGGTTCACCCCTCCACTTT.

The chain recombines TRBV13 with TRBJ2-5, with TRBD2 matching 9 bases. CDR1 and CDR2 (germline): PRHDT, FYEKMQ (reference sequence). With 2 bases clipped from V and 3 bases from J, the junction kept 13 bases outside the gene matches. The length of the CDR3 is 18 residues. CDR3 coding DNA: TGTGCCAGCAGCTTATTCGGGGCAGGCGGGAGGGAAAAAGAGACCCAGTACTTC. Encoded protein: CASSLFGAGGREKETQYF.

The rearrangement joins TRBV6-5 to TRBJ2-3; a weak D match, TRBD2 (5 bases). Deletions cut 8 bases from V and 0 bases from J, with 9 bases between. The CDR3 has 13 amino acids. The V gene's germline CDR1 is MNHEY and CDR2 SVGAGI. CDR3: CASAGLSTDTQYF. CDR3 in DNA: TGTGCCAGCGCAGGACTGAGCACAGATACGCAGTATTTT.

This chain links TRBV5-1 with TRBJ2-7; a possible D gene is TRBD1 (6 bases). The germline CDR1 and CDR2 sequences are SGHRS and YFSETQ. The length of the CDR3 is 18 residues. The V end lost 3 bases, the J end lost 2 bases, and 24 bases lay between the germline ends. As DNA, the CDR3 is TGCGCCAGCAGCTCCACAGGTGCAGGTGCAGGGGATCCCTACGAGCAGTACTTC. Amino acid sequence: CASSSTGAGAGDPYEQYF.

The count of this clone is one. CDR3 sequence (DNA): TGTGCCAGCAGCATCCATCCCGGGGACACCGGGGAGCTGTTTTTT. It specifies CASSIHPGDTGELFF. This rearrangement joins TRBV9 to TRBJ2-2; TRBD2 is a possible D gene (5 bases). Trimming pared 4 bases from V and 3 bases from J, leaving 13 bases between. CDR1 and CDR2 from the germline V gene are SGDLS and YYNGEE. The CDR3 loop spans 15 amino acids.

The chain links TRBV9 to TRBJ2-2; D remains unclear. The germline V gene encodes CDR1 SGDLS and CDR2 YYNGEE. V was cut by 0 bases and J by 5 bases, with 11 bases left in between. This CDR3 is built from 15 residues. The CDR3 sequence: CASSVVSFSTGELFF. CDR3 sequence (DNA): TGTGCCAGCAGCGTAGTAAGCTTTTCGACCGGGGAGCTGTTTTTT.

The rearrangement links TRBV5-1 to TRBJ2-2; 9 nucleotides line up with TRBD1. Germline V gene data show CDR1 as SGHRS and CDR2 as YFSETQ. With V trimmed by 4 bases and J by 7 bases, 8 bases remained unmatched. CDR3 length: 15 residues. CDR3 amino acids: CASSIFGQGIGELFF. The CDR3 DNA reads TGCGCCAGCAGCATCTTTGGACAGGGGATCGGGGAGCTGTTTTTT.

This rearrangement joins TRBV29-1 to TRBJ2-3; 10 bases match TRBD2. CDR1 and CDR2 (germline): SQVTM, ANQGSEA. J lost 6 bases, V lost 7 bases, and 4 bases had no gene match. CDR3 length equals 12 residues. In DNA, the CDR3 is TGCAGCGATACGACTAGCGGGGATACGCAGTATTTT. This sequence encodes CSDTTSGDTQYF.

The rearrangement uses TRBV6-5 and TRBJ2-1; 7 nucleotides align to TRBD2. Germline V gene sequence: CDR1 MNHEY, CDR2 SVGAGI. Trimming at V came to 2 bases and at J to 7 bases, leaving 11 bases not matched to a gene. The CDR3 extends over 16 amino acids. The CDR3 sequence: CASSYGTGGSGNEQFF. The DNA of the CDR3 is TGTGCCAGCAGTTACGGAACGGGAGGATCGGGTAATGAGCAGTTCTTC.